This T cell receptor beta chain was sequenced in a study of cytomegalovirus exposure and HLA in healthy donors. Study results and caveats: It was assumed in the presence/absence analyses that sequencing depth was roughly uniform across donors. A link between a missense DCLRE1C variant and TCR beta V- and J-gene trimming emerged from a later analysis.

The PCR employed 60 Vbeta primers together with 13 Jbeta primers. The table came from immunoSEQ multiplex PCR; TCRdb's copy has only in-frame clones and leaves some out. The sample yields 150,000 to 180,000 clones, roughly 75% seen once. Note on this clone: The target antigen is unknown.

CDR1 and CDR2 (germline): SGHDT, YYEEEE. This CDR3 spans 11 amino acids. The germline V and J ends were trimmed by 2 bases and 4 bases, with 4 bases remaining between them. The sample consisted of PBMCs. The V and J genes are TRBV5-6 and TRBJ2-7, with D unclear. This clonotype originated in a man younger than 35 in good health and CMV-seronegative. In DNA form, the CDR3 reads TGTGCCAGCAGCTTCGGGTACGAGCAGTACTTC. As protein: CASSFGYEQYF. Full variable domain (rest looked up from reference TRBV5-6 and TRBJ2-7): DAGVTQSPTHLIKTRGQQVTLRCSPKSGHDTVSWYQQALGQGPQFIFQYYEEEERQRGNFPDRFSGHQFPNYSSELNVNALLLGDSALYLCASSFGYEQYFGPGTRLTVT.